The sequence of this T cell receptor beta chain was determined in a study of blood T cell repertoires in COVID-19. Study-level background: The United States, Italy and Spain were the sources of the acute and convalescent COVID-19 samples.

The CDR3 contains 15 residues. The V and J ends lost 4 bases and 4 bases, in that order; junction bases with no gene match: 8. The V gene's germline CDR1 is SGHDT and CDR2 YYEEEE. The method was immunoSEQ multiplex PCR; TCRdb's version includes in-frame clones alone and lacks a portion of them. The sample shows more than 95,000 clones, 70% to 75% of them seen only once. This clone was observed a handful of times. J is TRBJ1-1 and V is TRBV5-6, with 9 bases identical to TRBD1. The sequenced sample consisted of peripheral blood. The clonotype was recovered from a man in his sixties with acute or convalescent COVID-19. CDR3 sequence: CASSPDRGAGTEAFF. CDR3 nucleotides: TGTGCCAGCAGCCCGGACAGGGGAGCCGGCACTGAAGCTTTCTTT.